This T cell receptor beta chain was sequenced for a study of cytomegalovirus exposure and HLA in healthy donors. Whole-study results and caveats: Most TCR sequences were seen very rarely across donors, but some public TCRs occurred in many. It was reported that the classifier diagnosed cytomegalovirus status with high specificity and sensitivity in both the original and validation cohorts.

As concerns this clone: The antigen remains unidentified.

V was trimmed by 6 bases and J by 11 bases, leaving 15 bases between them. The CDR3 runs 12 residues. Germline loops: CDR1 MDHEN, CDR2 SYDVKM. Only in-frame clones appear in the TCRdb table, and some are missing; sequencing was by immunoSEQ multiplex PCR. The sample yields about 120,000 clones, approximately 87% seen once. This receptor was taken from a woman aged 18-35 years in good health and CMV-seropositive. Sequenced material: PBMCs. J is TRBJ2-3 and V is TRBV28, with TRBD1 as a possible D gene (6 bases). The CDR3 region is CASSLTGLGQYF. Here the CDR3 DNA reads TGTGCCAGCAGCTTGACAGGACTTGGGCAGTATTTT.